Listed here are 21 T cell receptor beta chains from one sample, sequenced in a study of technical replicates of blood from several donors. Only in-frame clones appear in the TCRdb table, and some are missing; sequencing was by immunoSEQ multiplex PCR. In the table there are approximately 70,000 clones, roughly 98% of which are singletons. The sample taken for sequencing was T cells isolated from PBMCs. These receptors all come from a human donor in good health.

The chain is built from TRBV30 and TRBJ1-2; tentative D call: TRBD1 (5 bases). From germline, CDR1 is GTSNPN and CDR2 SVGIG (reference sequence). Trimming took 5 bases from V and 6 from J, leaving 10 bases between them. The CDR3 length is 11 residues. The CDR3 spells CAWGPGDGYTF. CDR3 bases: TGTGCCTGGGGCCCGGGGGATGGCTACACCTTC.

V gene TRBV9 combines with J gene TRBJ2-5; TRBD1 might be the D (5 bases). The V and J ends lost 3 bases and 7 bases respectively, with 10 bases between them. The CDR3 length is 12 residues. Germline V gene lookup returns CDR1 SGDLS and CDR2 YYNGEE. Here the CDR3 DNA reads TGTGCCAGCAGCGCCCGGCAGGGGACCCAGTACTTC. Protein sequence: CASSARQGTQYF.

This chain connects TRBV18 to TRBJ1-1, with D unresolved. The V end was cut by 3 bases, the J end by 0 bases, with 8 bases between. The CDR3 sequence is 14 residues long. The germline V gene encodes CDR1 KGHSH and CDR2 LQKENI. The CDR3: CASSPGQLNTEAFF. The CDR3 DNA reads TGTGCCAGCTCACCTGGGCAGCTGAACACTGAAGCTTTCTTT.

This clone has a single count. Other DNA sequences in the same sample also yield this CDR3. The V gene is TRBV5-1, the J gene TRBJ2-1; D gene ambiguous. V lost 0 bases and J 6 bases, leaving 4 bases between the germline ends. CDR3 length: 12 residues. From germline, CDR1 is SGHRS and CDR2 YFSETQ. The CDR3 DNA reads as TGCGCCAGCAGCTTGGATCGCAATGAGCAGTTCTTC. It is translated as CASSLDRNEQFF.

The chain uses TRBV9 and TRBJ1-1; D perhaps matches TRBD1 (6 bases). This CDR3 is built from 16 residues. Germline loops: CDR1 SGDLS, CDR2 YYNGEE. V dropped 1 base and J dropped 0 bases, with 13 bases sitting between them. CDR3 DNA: TGTGCCAGCAGCGTATTGGCGGGGGCCCTGAACACTGAAGCTTTCTTT. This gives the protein CASSVLAGALNTEAFF.

CDR3 amino acids: CASSLAGGYNEQFF. CDR3 sequence (DNA): TGTGCCAGCAGCCTAGCGGGGGGCTACAATGAGCAGTTCTTC. V gene TRBV11-3 combines with J gene TRBJ2-1; 11 positions agree with TRBD2. The CDR3 covers 14 residues. CDR1 and CDR2 (germline): SGHNT, YENEEA. The junction had 0 bases not matched to a gene; V was cut back by 5 bases and J by 3 bases.

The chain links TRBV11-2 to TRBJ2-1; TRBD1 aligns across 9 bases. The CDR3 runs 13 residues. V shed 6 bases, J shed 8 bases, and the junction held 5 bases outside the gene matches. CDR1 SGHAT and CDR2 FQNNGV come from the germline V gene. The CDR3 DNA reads TGTGCCAGCAGAAAACAGGGGGCTTATGAGCAGTTCTTC. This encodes CASRKQGAYEQFF. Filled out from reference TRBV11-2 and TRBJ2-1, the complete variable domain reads EAGVAQSPRYKIIEKRQSVAFWCNPISGHATLYWYQQILGQGPKLLIQFQNNGVVDDSQLPKDRFSAERLKGVDSTLKIQPAKLEDSAVYLCASRKQGAYEQFFGPGTRLTVL.

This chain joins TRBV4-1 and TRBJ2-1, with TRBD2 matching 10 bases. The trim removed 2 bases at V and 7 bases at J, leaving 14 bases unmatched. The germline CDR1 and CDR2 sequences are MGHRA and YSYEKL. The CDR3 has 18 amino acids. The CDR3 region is CASSQFRPASGSGNEQFF. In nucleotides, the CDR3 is TGCGCCAGCAGCCAATTTCGCCCGGCTAGCGGGAGTGGGAATGAGCAGTTCTTC.

CDR3 sequence: CASSLGSYYEQYF. CDR3 DNA sequence: TGCGCCAGCAGCTTGGGCTCCTACTACGAGCAGTACTTC. This chain links TRBV5-1 with TRBJ2-7, with D hard to call. CDR3 length: 13 amino acids. Trimming took off 0 bases at V and 3 bases at J, with 7 bases between the two ends. CDR1 SGHRS and CDR2 YFSETQ come from the germline V gene.

The CDR3 bases are TGCGCCAGCAGTCAGGGGGTAGGGGTTGGAGAGCAGTACTTC. This gives the protein CASSQGVGVGEQYF. V gene TRBV5-1 combines with J gene TRBJ2-7, with TRBD1 identical over 7 bases. The CDR3 runs 14 residues. Germline CDR1 SGHRS, CDR2 YFSETQ. J gave up 7 bases and V 5 bases, and 12 bases lay outside the gene matches.

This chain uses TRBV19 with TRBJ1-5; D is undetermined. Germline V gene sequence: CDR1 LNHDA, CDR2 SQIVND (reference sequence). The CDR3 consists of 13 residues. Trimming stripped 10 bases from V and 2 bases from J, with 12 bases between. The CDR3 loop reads CATYSGGNQPQHF. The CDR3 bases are TGTGCCACCTACAGCGGAGGCAATCAGCCCCAGCATTTT.

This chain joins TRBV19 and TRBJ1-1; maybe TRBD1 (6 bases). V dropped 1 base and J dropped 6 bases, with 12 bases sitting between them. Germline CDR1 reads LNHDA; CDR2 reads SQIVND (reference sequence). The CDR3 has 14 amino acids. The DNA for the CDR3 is TGTGCCAGTAGTATAGCGGGCGGGGGGCCTGAAGCTTTCTTT. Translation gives CASSIAGGGPEAFF.

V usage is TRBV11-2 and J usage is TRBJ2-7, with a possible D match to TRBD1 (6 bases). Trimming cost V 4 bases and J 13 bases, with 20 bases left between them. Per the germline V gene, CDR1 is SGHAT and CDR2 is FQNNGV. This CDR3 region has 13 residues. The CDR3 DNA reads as TGTGCCAGCAGCTGGCCTGGGGGCGGACCGGCCTACTTC. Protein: CASSWPGGGPAYF.

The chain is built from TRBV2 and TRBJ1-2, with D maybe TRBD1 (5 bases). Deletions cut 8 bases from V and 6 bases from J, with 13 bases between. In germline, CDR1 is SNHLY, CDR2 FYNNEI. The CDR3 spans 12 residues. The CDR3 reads CASDRGSDGYTF. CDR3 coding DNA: TGTGCCAGCGACCGGGGGTCGGATGGCTACACCTTC.

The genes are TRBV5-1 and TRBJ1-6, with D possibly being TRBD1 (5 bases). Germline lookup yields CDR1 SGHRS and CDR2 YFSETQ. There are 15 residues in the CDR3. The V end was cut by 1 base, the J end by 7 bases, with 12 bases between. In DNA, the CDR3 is TGCGCCAGCAGCTTGAGGCAGGGTGGGAATTCACCCCTCCACTTT. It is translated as CASSLRQGGNSPLHF.

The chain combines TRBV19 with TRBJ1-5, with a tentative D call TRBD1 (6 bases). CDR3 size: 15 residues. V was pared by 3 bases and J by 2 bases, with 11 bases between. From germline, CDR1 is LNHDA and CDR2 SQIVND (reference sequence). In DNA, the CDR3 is TGTGCCAGTAGTATGGGCAGGGGAGGCAATCAGCCCCAGCATTTT. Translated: CASSMGRGGNQPQHF.

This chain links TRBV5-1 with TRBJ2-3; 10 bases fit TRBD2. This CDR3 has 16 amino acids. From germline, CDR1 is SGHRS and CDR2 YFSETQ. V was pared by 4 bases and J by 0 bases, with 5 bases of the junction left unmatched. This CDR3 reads CASSRRTSGSTDTQYF. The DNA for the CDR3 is TGCGCCAGCAGCCGACGGACTAGCGGTAGCACAGATACGCAGTATTTT.

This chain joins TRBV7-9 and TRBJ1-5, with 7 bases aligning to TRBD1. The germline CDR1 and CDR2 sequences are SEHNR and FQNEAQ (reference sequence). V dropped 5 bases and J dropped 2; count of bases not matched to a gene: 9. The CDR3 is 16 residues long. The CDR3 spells CASSHGTAAGNQPQHF. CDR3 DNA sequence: TGTGCCAGCAGCCACGGGACAGCCGCGGGCAATCAGCCCCAGCATTTT.

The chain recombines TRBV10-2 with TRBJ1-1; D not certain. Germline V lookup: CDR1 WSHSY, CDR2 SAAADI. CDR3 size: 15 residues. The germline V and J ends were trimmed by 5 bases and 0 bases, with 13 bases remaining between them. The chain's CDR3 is CASSSWEGLNTEAFF. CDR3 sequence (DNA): TGCGCCAGCAGTTCGTGGGAGGGCCTGAACACTGAAGCTTTCTTT.

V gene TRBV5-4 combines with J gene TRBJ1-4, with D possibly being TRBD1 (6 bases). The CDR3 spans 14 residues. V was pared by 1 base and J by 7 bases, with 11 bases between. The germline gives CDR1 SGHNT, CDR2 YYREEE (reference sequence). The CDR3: CASSLTGSVEKLFF. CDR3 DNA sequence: TGTGCCAGCAGCTTGACAGGGAGTGTTGAAAAACTGTTTTTT. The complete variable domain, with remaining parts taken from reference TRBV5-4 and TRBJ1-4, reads ETGVTQSPTHLIKTRGQQVTLRCSSQSGHNTVSWYQQALGQGPQFIFQYYREEENGRGNFPPRFSGLQFPNYSSELNVNALELDDSALYLCASSLTGSVEKLFFGSGTQLSVL.

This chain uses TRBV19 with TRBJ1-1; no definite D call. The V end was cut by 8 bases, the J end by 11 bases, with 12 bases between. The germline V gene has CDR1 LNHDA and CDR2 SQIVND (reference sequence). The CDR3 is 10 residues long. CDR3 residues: CASEGPWAFF. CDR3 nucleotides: TGTGCCAGTGAGGGCCCTTGGGCTTTCTTT.